One T cell receptor (beta chain) is described in this entry. Its matching antigen is unknown. Sequencing was performed with immunoSEQ multiplex PCR; in TCRdb, only in-frame clones are kept and a portion is missing. The data show about 1,900,000 clones, with about 95% seen just once and more than 0.9% held by the top ten. This entry belongs to a study of shared clonotypes between healthy human individuals. General study points: Sequencing depth was predicted to influence how clonotypes are shared among donors.

As defined, naive CD8 cells were CD45RO-negative and positively selected for CCR7, with terminally differentiated effector memory CD45RA+ cells excluded. This CDR3 is built from 18 residues. V dropped 4 bases and J dropped 1 base, with 19 bases sitting between them. Germline V gene sequence: CDR1 MDHEN, CDR2 SYDVKM. This chain links TRBV28 with TRBJ2-2, with a tentative D call TRBD1 (6 bases). Sequencing input: naive CD8+ T cells sorted from blood. The receptor was derived from a man aged 18 to 30 in good health. CDR3 loop: CASSSIQNRDGNTGELFF. DNA of the CDR3: TGTGCCAGCAGTTCCATCCAAAACAGGGACGGGAACACCGGGGAGCTGTTTTTT.